Here is one TCR beta chain with its context. This clone was detected only once. The specificity of this receptor is unknown. Base qualities are not at hand, and no much larger clone is one base apart. This entry is derived from a study of T cells in localized non-small cell lung cancer (dated by TCRdb to between 2020 and 2021). In terms of the full investigation: T cell repertoires of 200 to 250 early-stage NSCLC patients were analyzed, with tumors being compared against uninvolved tumor-adjacent lungs. All 230 or so NSCLC patients in the cohort were treatment-naive and had localized lung tumors that were resected. Of the NSCLC patients, 129 were male and approximately 100 were female, and the mean age was approximately 66 years. The full study reports these points: A median of 57 of the top 100 tumor clones turned up in the paired uninvolved adjacent lung, and some 27 of those clones also ranked among the top 100 of that same adjacent lung. Longer overall survival was associated with higher T cell density in blood, whereas shorter survival was associated with higher clonality in adjacent lung. Because multi-region sequencing of the tumors was not done, intratumor heterogeneity could not be ruled out. Uninvolved tumor-adjacent lung showed the highest T cell clonality, higher than tumor, which suggests more focused antigenic responses in the adjacent lung. Since the design was exploratory, TCR variables were selected using unadjusted p-values with no false-discovery rate correction.

At diagnosis, tumor, uninvolved tumor-adjacent lung and peripheral blood were collected and then preserved as a mix of FFPE and fresh-frozen material. For TCR repertoire profiling, blood samples were analyzed in the form of peripheral blood mononuclear cells. The germline V gene gives CDR1 as KGHSH and CDR2 as LQKENI. Counted from cysteine to phenylalanine, this CDR3 has 19 amino acids. Only the CDR3 region is kept as DNA, spanning 57 bases read in frame from base 1. V ends up 4 bases short and J 0 bases short, with an unmatched junction base count of 10. The immunoSEQ Assay was used to sequence TCR beta CDR3 regions from DNA. As for the authors' bioinformatics: T cell density was computed as TCR beta template counts normalized to usable DNA estimated by amplifying housekeeping genes. The preseqR package was used to estimate richness by extrapolating to 400,000 templates for PBMC samples and to 120,000 templates for tissue samples. Clonality was defined by subtracting Pielou's evenness from one. Tissue-enriched TCRs were identified through differential abundance testing performed on productive amino-acid clonotypes, with a minimum total count of 5 and an alpha of 0.1. The Jaccard Index and the Morisita Overlap Index were used to measure repertoire overlap between compartments. GLIPH grouped TCR beta CDR3s together with public tetramer-defined viral CDR3s, and a viral motif had to include at least three viral sequences and show V-gene enrichment. Entries here come from immuneACCESS through TCRdb and include only in-frame sequences with V and J called. Some clones fail to appear in such tables; in the studies checked, an unresolved V gene covers under half of the shortfall, and the cause of the remainder is unknown. V and J calls and clone size come straight from that table; D and trimming were deduced from the DNA. For this sample the table gives about 52,000 clones, of which roughly 89% were detected only once. The top ten clones comprise 18% of the sample.

This TCR was sampled from a male donor aged 60 or older with stage III squamous cell lung carcinoma. Sample: peripheral blood, taken before any cancer treatment. The chain is made from TRBV18 and TRBJ2-6, with 9 central nucleotides matching TRBD1. The DNA sequence follows: TGTGCCAGCTCACAGCGATCTGGGACAGGGACCTCTGGGGCCAACGTCCTGACTTTC. The encoded protein is CASSQRSGTGTSGANVLTF.